The rows below give T cell receptor beta chains drawn from one sample of a study of cytomegalovirus exposure and HLA in healthy donors. Sequencing used immunoSEQ multiplex PCR; TCRdb keeps in-frame clones, though not all of them. The repertoire holds 200,000 to 250,000 clones, with more than 75% as singletons. The material sequenced was PBMCs. These receptors all come from a man aged 18 to 29 in good health and CMV-seropositive. The CDR3 runs from the conserved cysteine through the conserved F or W. Each record gives: D gene, CDR3 length, clone size, V gene, J gene, CDR3 protein, CDR3 DNA. A D gene is named only where the DNA matches it firmly. Some rows mark clone size as missing; the rest say once, few, many or name a class of expanded clone.

TRBD2,15,NA,TRBV7-2,TRBJ2-1,CASSPSFSGSIEQFF,TGTGCCAGCAGCCCTTCATTTAGCGGGAGCATTGAGCAGTTCTTC
TRBD1,14,NA,TRBV2,TRBJ2-7,CASRRLTGTYEQYF,TGTGCCAGCAGGCGGTTGACAGGGACCTACGAGCAGTACTTC
TRBD1,14,NA,TRBV9,TRBJ2-5,CASSVEGQGETQYF,TGTGCCAGCAGCGTAGAGGGACAGGGGGAGACCCAGTACTTC
TRBD1,13,NA,TRBV6-1,TRBJ2-7,CASARDRAYEQYF,TGTGCCAGCGCACGGGACAGGGCCTACGAGCAGTACTTC
TRBD2,17,NA,TRBV27,TRBJ2-1,CASSILYGGAGEYEQFF,TGTGCCAGCAGTATCCTATACGGAGGGGCGGGAGAATATGAGCAGTTCTTC
NA,16,NA,TRBV27,TRBJ2-7,CASSFLLAGGSYEQYF,TGTGCCAGCAGTTTTCTCCTCGCCGGGGGTTCCTACGAGCAGTACTTC
NA,14,NA,TRBV2,TRBJ2-2,CASSAGQNTGELFF,TGTGCCAGCAGTGCAGGGCAGAACACCGGGGAGCTGTTTTTT
NA,15,NA,TRBV5-1,TRBJ2-1,CASSLNFGHYNEQFF,TGCGCCAGCAGCTTGAATTTTGGACACTACAATGAGCAGTTCTTC
TRBD2,15,NA,TRBV6-5,TRBJ2-1,CASSYGTSVDNEQFF,TGTGCCAGCAGTTACGGGACTAGCGTTGACAATGAGCAGTTCTTC
NA,15,NA,TRBV5-1,TRBJ2-3,CASSLAGSSTDTQYF,TGCGCCAGCAGCTTGGCCGGGAGTAGCACAGATACGCAGTATTTT
NA,10,NA,TRBV28,TRBJ1-1,CASRDLEAFF,TGTGCCAGCCGTGACCTCGAAGCTTTCTTT
NA,15,NA,TRBV4-3,TRBJ1-1,CASSQDETRNTEAFF,TGCGCCAGCAGCCAAGATGAGACCAGAAACACTGAAGCTTTCTTT
NA,14,NA,TRBV27,TRBJ1-5,CASSLSIRAQPQHF,TGTGCCAGCAGTTTATCGATTCGGGCCCAGCCCCAGCATTTT
NA,17,NA,TRBV28,TRBJ2-1,CASSSHPGGNGYNEQFF,TGTGCCAGCAGTTCCCATCCAGGCGGTAATGGGTACAATGAGCAGTTCTTC
NA,13,NA,TRBV7-3,TRBJ2-7,CASSYTSSGEQYF,TGTGCCAGCAGCTATACTAGTTCCGGAGAGCAGTACTTC
TRBD2,18,NA,TRBV10-3,TRBJ2-1,CAISESDSGRASGHEQFF,TGTGCCATCAGTGAGTCGGATAGCGGGAGGGCCTCGGGACATGAGCAGTTCTTC
NA,15,NA,TRBV7-2,TRBJ2-3,CASTLSIERVDTQYF,TGTGCCAGCACCTTGAGTATAGAACGGGTAGATACGCAGTATTTT
NA,14,NA,TRBV7-2,TRBJ1-5,CASSSRLGNQPQHF,TGTGCCAGCAGCTCACGGTTGGGGAATCAGCCCCAGCATTTT
NA,14,once,TRBV6-5,TRBJ1-1,CASSYSLVNTEAFF,TGTGCCAGCAGTTACTCCTTGGTGAACACTGAAGCTTTCTTT
NA,13,NA,TRBV6-5,TRBJ1-2,CASSYRSAYGYTF,TGTGCCAGCAGTTACAGGAGCGCATATGGCTACACCTTC
NA,14,once,TRBV7-9,TRBJ2-2,CASSTEVNTGELFF,TGTGCCAGCAGCACGGAAGTTAACACCGGGGAGCTGTTTTTT
NA,12,NA,TRBV2,TRBJ2-1,CASSEFGTQQFF,TGTGCCAGCAGTGAATTTGGGACCCAGCAGTTCTTC
NA,14,NA,TRBV5-1,TRBJ2-1,CASSTGSDGNEQFF,TGCGCCAGCAGCACGGGGTCCGATGGAAATGAGCAGTTCTTC
TRBD2,16,NA,TRBV9,TRBJ2-7,CASSAGLAGLSYEQYF,TGTGCCAGCAGCGCGGGACTAGCGGGACTATCCTACGAGCAGTACTTC
NA,15,once,TRBV28,TRBJ1-5,CASNDWIPVRQPQHF,TGTGCCAGCAACGATTGGATACCGGTAAGACAGCCCCAGCATTTT
NA,17,NA,TRBV7-8,TRBJ1-3,CASSLFEGLDSGNTIYF,TGTGCCAGCAGCTTATTTGAAGGGTTGGACTCTGGAAACACCATATATTTT
TRBD1,16,NA,TRBV7-9,TRBJ1-4,CASSSRSGQGSEKLFF,TGTGCCAGCAGCTCGAGATCGGGACAGGGTTCTGAAAAACTGTTTTTT
NA,14,medium-sized,TRBV6-5,TRBJ1-5,CASSTGPFGQPQHF,TGTGCCAGCAGTACCGGACCTTTCGGTCAGCCCCAGCATTTT
NA,12,NA,TRBV6-1,TRBJ1-2,CASSEANYGYTF,TGTGCCAGCAGTGAGGCTAACTATGGCTACACCTTC
TRBD2,15,NA,TRBV5-1,TRBJ2-7,CASSLSPGTNYEQYF,TGCGCCAGCAGCTTGTCCCCCGGGACTAACTACGAGCAGTACTTC
NA,14,NA,TRBV28,TRBJ2-2,CATQTGYHTGELFF,TGTGCCACCCAAACAGGGTATCACACCGGGGAGCTGTTTTTT